This is a list of T cell receptor beta chains from one sample in a study of response to subunit inactivated influenza vaccine. One entry per CDR3 protein, called by TCRdb with MiXCR from the RT-PCR reads. The sample lists about 780,000 distinct CDR3 sequences, approximately 17% seen once, with about 11% in the top ten. The sample in question was PBMCs from blood, obtained 5 days after vaccination. The receptors here all came from a man aged 50 or older who received an inactivated influenza vaccine. The CDR3 runs from the conserved cysteine through the conserved F or W. D genes are given only for firm matches. The size field is filled for only some rows; it gives once, few, many or a size class.

d_call	clone_size	v_call	j_call	cdr3_nt	cdr3_aa
TRBD2	few	TRBV5-6	TRBJ2-7	TGTGCCAGCAGCTTGTTTTTCGGAACACTGGGAGGGTCCTACGAGCAGTACTTC	CASSLFFGTLGGSYEQYF
TRBD2	NA	TRBV4-3	TRBJ2-1	TGCGCCAGCAGCCAAGAGTTGGGACTAGCGGGGGTTGAGCAGTTCTTC	CASSQELGLAGVEQFF
TRBD1	NA	TRBV18	TRBJ2-4	TGTGCCAGCTCACCACGAACAGGGGGGCTAGCCAAAAACATTCAGTACTTC	CASSPRTGGLAKNIQYF
TRBD1	many	TRBV10-3	TRBJ2-7	TGTGCCACCCGGGACAGGGAGTCCTACGAGCAGTACTTC	CATRDRESYEQYF
NA	once	TRBV4-3	TRBJ2-2	TGCGCCAGCAGCCAAGATAGGCGGGGCTTACAGAACACCGGGGAGCTGTTTTTT	CASSQDRRGLQNTGELFF
NA	NA	TRBV5-1	TRBJ2-1	TGCGCCAGCAGCTTGGAACCGGACTCGGTGGAGTTCTTC	CASSLEPDSVEFF
NA	few	TRBV12-3/TRBV12-4	TRBJ2-3	TGTGCCAGCAGCCGGTCGGTAGCTTCGCAGTATTTT	CASSRSVASQYF
TRBD2	few	TRBV6-2/TRBV6-3	TRBJ2-7	TGTGCCAGCAGTCCCCAACCCTGGGGGACTAGCGGGACCTACGAGCAGTACTTC	CASSPQPWGTSGTYEQYF
NA	many	TRBV24-1	TRBJ2-2	TGTGCCACCAGTGATCCCGGGACTGAAAACACCGGGGAGCTGTTTTTT	CATSDPGTENTGELFF
TRBD1	few	TRBV5-1	TRBJ2-3	TGCGCCAGCAGCTCATTCCGGGACAGGGGGTTTAGTGCAGATACGCAGTATTTT	CASSSFRDRGFSADTQYF
TRBD1	few	TRBV10-3	TRBJ2-7	TGTGCCATCAGCGACGTCATCGGGGACAGGGACTACGAGCAGTACTTC	CAISDVIGDRDYEQYF
TRBD1	few	TRBV5-1	TRBJ2-6	TGCGCCAGCAGCCCAAGGGGGCGCTCAATCCTCTCTGGGGCCAACGTCCTGACTTTC	CASSPRGRSILSGANVLTF
NA	many	TRBV12-3/TRBV12-4	TRBJ2-7	TGTGCCAGCAGTTTGGGGAGGGAGCAGTACTTC	CASSLGREQYF
NA	many	TRBV29-1	TRBJ1-1	TGCAGCGTTGTGCGAGGGGAACTTCTTGGGACAGAAGCTTTCTTT	CSVVRGELLGTEAFF
NA	NA	TRBV28	TRBJ1-5	TGTGCCAGCAGTCACCCTACAGGTTACAATCAGCCCCAGCATTTT	CASSHPTGYNQPQHF